Only a few counts were recorded for the clone carrying this T cell receptor (beta chain). V was trimmed by 0 bases and J by 6 bases, leaving 15 bases between them. This CDR3 comprises 15 residues. Looked up from germline, CDR1 is LGHNA and CDR2 is YSLEER. This sample was taken from a study of response to subunit inactivated influenza vaccine. TCRdb processed the RT-PCR reads anew with MiXCR; each CDR3 protein has one entry. Of just under 550,000 distinct CDR3 sequences listed, approximately 22% are singletons. The sample was also linked to a second study, of T cells expressing NK-cell markers. That work states: 5'RACE template switching with UMIs generated TCR beta cDNA. Most of the eight sequenced donors tested HCMV-seropositive; one tested seronegative. Several experiments employed an anti-gamma-delta TCR antibody to confine sorting to alpha-beta TCR T cells. Dominant NKG2C+ clonotypes made up roughly 1.0-7.0% of CD8+ T cells in roughly six donors. Several donors likewise had their CD3+CD56-NKG2C+ fraction led by these clonotypes.

The genes are TRBV4-3 and TRBJ2-7, with D uncertain. The source is a man aged 45-65 years who received an inactivated influenza vaccine. The specimen was CD4+ T cells sorted from PBMCs, collected about 13 days after vaccination. The CDR3 DNA reads as TGCGCCAGCAGCCAAGAGCGAGCCAAGGGTGGCGAGCAGTACTTC. Protein sequence: CASSQERAKGGEQYF.